This T cell receptor (beta chain) was captured in a study of cytomegalovirus exposure and HLA in healthy donors. General study findings and limits: A later analysis appeared to link common viral pathogens to several of the most significant clusters.

The CDR3 is 9 amino acids. In germline, CDR1 is MNHEY, CDR2 SMNVEV (reference sequence). Between the trimmed V and J ends, which lost 8 bases and 7 bases, there was a span of 6 bases. This PCR relied on a set of 60 Vbeta primers and 13 Jbeta primers. Assay used: immunoSEQ multiplex PCR; TCRdb lists only in-frame clones, some missing. Here the sample spans some 190,000 clones, 65% to 85% being singletons. Concerning this clone: The antigen remains unidentified.

The receptor was isolated from a woman aged 18-35 years in good health and CMV-seronegative. The sample was PBMCs. The chain carries TRBV27 and TRBJ2-7; D is unresolved. The CDR3 DNA is TGTGCCAGCGGAGAGGAGCAGTACTTC. This translates into CASGEEQYF.